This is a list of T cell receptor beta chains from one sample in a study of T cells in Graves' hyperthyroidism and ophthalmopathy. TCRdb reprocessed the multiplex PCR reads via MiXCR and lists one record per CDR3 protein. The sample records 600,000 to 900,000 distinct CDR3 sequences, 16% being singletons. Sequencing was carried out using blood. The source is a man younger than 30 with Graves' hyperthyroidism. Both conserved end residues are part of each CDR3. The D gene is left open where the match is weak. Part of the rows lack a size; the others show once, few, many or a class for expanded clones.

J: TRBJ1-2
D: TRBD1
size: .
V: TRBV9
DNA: TGTGCCAGCAGCGTAGCTGTGACAGGGAACTATGGCTACACCTTC
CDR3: CASSVAVTGNYGYTF

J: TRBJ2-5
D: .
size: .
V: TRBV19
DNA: TGTGCCAGTAGTATTTCCGTCGGGACACCTATAGGAGAGACCCAGTACTTC
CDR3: CASSISVGTPIGETQYF

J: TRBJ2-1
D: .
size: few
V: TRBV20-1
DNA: TGCAGTGCTAGAGATGGAAGCTTAAACAGCAATGAGCAGTTCTTC
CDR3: CSARDGSLNSNEQFF

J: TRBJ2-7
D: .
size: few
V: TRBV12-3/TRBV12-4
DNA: TGTGCCAGCAGTTTAGACCCGACAGACTACGAGCAGTACTTC
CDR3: CASSLDPTDYEQYF

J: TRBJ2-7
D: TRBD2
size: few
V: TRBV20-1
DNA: TGCAGTGCTAGTGGTTCAGATCCGGGACTAGCGGACTACGAGCAGTACTTC
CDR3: CSASGSDPGLADYEQYF

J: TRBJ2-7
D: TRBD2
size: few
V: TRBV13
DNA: TGTGCCAGCAGCTTACGGGGTAGCGGGAGGGTCGAGCAGTACTTC
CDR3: CASSLRGSGRVEQYF

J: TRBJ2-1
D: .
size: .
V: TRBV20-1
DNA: TGCAGTGCTAGTTGGACACCAACTAGCTCGGATGAGCAGTTCTTC
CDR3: CSASWTPTSSDEQFF

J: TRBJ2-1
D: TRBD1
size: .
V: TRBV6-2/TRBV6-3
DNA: TGTGCCAGCAGTTACGGACAGGGTAGCAATGAGCAGTTCTTC
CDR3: CASSYGQGSNEQFF

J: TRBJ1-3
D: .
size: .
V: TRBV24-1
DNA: TGTGCCACCAGTGGCGTCGGCGCCAACACCATATATTTT
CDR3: CATSGVGANTIYF

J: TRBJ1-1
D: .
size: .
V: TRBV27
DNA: TGTGCCAGCAGTTTATCAATGGGGAACACTGAAGCTTTCTTT
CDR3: CASSLSMGNTEAFF

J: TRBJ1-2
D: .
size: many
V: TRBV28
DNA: TGTGCCAGCAGAACCGGGACGGCTAACTATGGCTACACCTTC
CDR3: CASRTGTANYGYTF

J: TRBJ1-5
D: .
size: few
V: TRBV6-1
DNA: TGTGCCAGCAGAGAACACTCCCCGCGGGAACGTGGTCAGCCCCAGCATTTT
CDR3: CASREHSPRERGQPQHF

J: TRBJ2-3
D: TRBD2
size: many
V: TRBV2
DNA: TGTGCCAGCAGCTTCTTCTTGACTAGCGGGACCCTCACAGATACGCAGTATTTT
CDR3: CASSFFLTSGTLTDTQYF

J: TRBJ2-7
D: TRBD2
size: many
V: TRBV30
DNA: TGTGCCTGGACTAGCGGGGCCTCCTACGAGCAGTACTTC
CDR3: CAWTSGASYEQYF

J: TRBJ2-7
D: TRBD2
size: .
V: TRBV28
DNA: TGTGCCAGCAGTTTCCCATCGGGGGGGAACGAGCAGTACTTC
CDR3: CASSFPSGGNEQYF

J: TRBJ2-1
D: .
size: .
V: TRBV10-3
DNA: TGTGCCATCAGTGAGCCAAAGAAGGGGGGGTCATTGGAGCAGTTCTTC
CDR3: CAISEPKKGGSLEQFF

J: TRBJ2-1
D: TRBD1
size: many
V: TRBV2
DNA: TGTGCCAGCAGCATGGGACAGGGGGGTGAGGGGCAGTTCTTC
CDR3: CASSMGQGGEGQFF

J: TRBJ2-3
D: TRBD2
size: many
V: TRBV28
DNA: TGTGCCAGCAGTTCCGGACCGGGACTAGCGGGAGTGGGTGGAGAGAGCACAGATACGCAGTATTTT
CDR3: CASSSGPGLAGVGGESTDTQYF

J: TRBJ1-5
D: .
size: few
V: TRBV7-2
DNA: TGTGCCAGCAACAACCTCAAAACATTTAGTCCTCTGGATCAGCCCCAGCATTTT
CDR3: CASNNLKTFSPLDQPQHF

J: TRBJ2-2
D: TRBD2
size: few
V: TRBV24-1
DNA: TGTGCCACCAGTGAACTCGGACTAGCGACCGGGGAGCTGTTTTTT
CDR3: CATSELGLATGELFF

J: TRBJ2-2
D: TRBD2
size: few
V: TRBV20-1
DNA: TGCAGTGCGGAAACTAGCGGGAGGTCCGGGGAGCTGTTTTTT
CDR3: CSAETSGRSGELFF

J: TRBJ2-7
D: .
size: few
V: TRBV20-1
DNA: TGCAGCGTTGAAGTTGGGGATTACTACGAGCAGTACTTC
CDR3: CSVEVGDYYEQYF

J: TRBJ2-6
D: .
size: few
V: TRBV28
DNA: TGTGCCAGCACCTCCGCAGGCTCTGGGGCCAACGTCCTGACTTTC
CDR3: CASTSAGSGANVLTF

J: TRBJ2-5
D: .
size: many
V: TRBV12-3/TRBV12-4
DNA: TGTGCCAGCAGTTTAGCAGGCCAGGGGTGGGAGACCCAGTACTTC
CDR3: CASSLAGQGWETQYF

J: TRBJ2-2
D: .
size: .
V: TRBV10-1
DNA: TGCGCCAGCGCCCGGGACGGAGACACCGGGGAGCTGTTTTTT
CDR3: CASARDGDTGELFF

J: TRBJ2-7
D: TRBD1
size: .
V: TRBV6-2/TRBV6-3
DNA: TGTGCCAGCAGCAGGGGGCAGGGGACCTTCTACGAGCAGTACTTC
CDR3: CASSRGQGTFYEQYF

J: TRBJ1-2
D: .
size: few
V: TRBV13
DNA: TGTGCCGGCAGCTTAGGCCTGGAGGGGTACTATGGCTACACCTTC
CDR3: CAGSLGLEGYYGYTF

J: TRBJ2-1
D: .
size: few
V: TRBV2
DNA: TGTGCCAGCAGTGAAACAATGAATGAGCAGTTCTTC
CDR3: CASSETMNEQFF

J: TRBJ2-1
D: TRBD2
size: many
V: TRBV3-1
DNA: TGTGCCAGCAGCCTAATAGCGGGGAACAATGAGCAGTTCTTC
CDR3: CASSLIAGNNEQFF

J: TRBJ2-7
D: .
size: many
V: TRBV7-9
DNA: TGTGCCAGCAGCTTAGGGGTCGAGCAGTACTTC
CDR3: CASSLGVEQYF

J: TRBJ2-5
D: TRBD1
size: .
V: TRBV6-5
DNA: TGTGCCAGCAGTTACTCGTCAGGGGGTTGGGAGACCCAGTACTTC
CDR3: CASSYSSGGWETQYF

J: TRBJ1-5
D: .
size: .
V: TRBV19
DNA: TGTGCCAGTAGTATTGCCCCCAGAGGGGTCAATCAGCCCCAGCATTTT
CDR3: CASSIAPRGVNQPQHF